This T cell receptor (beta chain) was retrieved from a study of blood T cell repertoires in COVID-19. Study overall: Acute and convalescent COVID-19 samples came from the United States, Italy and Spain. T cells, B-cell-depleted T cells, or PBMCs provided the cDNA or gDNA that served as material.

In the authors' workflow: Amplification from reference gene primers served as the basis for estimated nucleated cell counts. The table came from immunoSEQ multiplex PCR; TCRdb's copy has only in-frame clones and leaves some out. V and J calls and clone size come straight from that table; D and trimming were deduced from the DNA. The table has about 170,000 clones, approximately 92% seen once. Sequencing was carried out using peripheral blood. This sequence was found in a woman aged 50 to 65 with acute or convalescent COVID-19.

DNA for the CDR3: TGTGCCAGTAGCCTACAGGGAAATCAGCCCCAGCATTTT. As protein: CASSLQGNQPQHF. The chain links TRBV19 to TRBJ1-5, with TRBD1 as a possible D gene (6 bases). Trimming took off 6 bases at V and 4 bases at J, with 10 bases between the two ends. Germline V CDR1 and CDR2: LNHDA, SQIVND (reference sequence). The CDR3 is 13 residues long.